One sample yielded the 27 T cell receptor beta chains listed below, sequenced in a study of cytotoxic CD8 clonotypes in ibrutinib-treated CLL. The assay was immunoSEQ multiplex PCR, and TCRdb's table has in-frame clones only and misses some. This sample has some 46,000 clones, with 60% to 75% found just once. The source material was PBMCs, sampled after 12 months of ibrutinib treatment. All receptors come from a human donor with chronic lymphocytic leukemia.

A single count supports this clone. The chain has TRBV27 and TRBJ1-5, with TRBD1 matching over 7 bases. The CDR3 has 17 residues. J lost 3 bases, V lost 1 base, and 9 bases had no gene match. Germline V gene sequence: CDR1 MNHEY, CDR2 SMNVEV (reference sequence). CDR3 bases: TGTGCCAGCAGTTTATTCCGACAGGGAGGCGTCAATCAGCCCCAGCATTTT. Translation: CASSLFRQGGVNQPQHF.

This chain links TRBV10-1 with TRBJ1-1; the match to TRBD1 covers 7 bases. CDR3 length: 14 amino acids. V gave up 4 bases and J gave up 4 bases; unmatched junction bases: 6. Germline V CDR1 and CDR2: WNHNN, SYGVQD (reference sequence). CDR3 loop: CASSGGGAATEAFF. The CDR3 nucleotides read TGCGCCAGCAGTGGAGGGGGCGCCGCCACTGAAGCTTTCTTT.

This clone was counted between two and nine times. The chain is built from TRBV7-9 and TRBJ2-7; D call uncertain. Germline V gene lookup returns CDR1 SEHNR and CDR2 FQNEAQ (reference sequence). The CDR3 is 12 residues long. V dropped 1 base and J dropped 4 bases, with 5 bases sitting between them. The CDR3 is CASSLESYEQYF. As DNA, the CDR3 is TGTGCCAGCAGCTTAGAGAGTTACGAGCAGTACTTC.

This clone was picked up a small number of times. The CDR3 loop reads CASSPGQGAGTF. The CDR3 DNA sequence: TGTGCCAGTAGTCCGGGACAGGGGGCGGGCACCTTC. The chain combines TRBV19 with TRBJ1-2; 12 nucleotides match TRBD1. Looked up from germline, CDR1 is LNHDA and CDR2 is SQIVND (reference sequence). After removal of 5 bases from V and 13 bases from J, the junction contained 5 bases not matched to a gene. This CDR3 is 12 amino acids long.

A few counts support this clone. The genes are TRBV13 and TRBJ2-3; 7 nucleotides match TRBD2. CDR1 and CDR2 from the germline V gene are PRHDT and FYEKMQ (reference sequence). The CDR3 is 16 amino acids. V lost 5 bases to trimming and J lost 2 bases; unmatched junction nucleotides: 10. The CDR3 region has the DNA TGTGCCAGCAGCCTCCCCGGGACTACCCTCACAGATACGCAGTATTTT. Its protein product is CASSLPGTTLTDTQYF.

This clone was observed a single time. The chain links TRBV7-9 to TRBJ1-2; TRBD1 is a possible D gene (5 bases). The germline gives CDR1 SEHNR, CDR2 FQNEAQ (reference sequence). The CDR3 covers 13 residues. Trimming took off 3 bases at V and 4 bases at J, with 9 bases between the two ends. The CDR3 is CASSFGQGYGYTF. DNA of the CDR3: TGTGCCAGCAGCTTCGGGCAGGGCTATGGCTACACCTTC.

In its sample, this clone was seen a few times. The chain combines TRBV6-1 with TRBJ2-1, with 15 bases that match TRBD2. The J segment lost 10 bases and the V segment lost 1 base, leaving 14 bases of the junction unmatched. In germline, CDR1 is MNHNS, CDR2 SASEGT. This CDR3 contains 19 residues. The CDR3, as DNA: TGTGCCAGCAGTGAAGGGCCACAGAAACCGGGACTAGCGGGGGGCGAGCAGTTCTTC. As protein: CASSEGPQKPGLAGGEQFF.

This chain uses TRBV7-9 with TRBJ2-3; no clear D gene. Trimming stripped 6 bases from V and 7 bases from J, with 11 bases between. CDR3 size: 12 residues. The germline V gene has CDR1 SEHNR and CDR2 FQNEAQ (reference sequence). The CDR3 coding sequence is TGTGCCAGCAGTCAAGGCTTTAATACGCAGTATTTT. Protein product: CASSQGFNTQYF.

The gene calls are TRBV15 and TRBJ2-1, with TRBD2 matching 7 bases. The germline gives CDR1 LNHNV, CDR2 YYDKDF (reference sequence). The CDR3 loop spans 16 amino acids. After removal of 0 bases from V and 14 bases from J, the junction contained 16 bases not matched to a gene. DNA for the CDR3: TGTGCCACCAGCAGAGAACGGGGCGGGGGACCTAAACAGAAGTTCTTC. This gives the protein CATSRERGGGPKQKFF.

The V gene is TRBV19, the J gene TRBJ1-1; the match to TRBD1 covers 7 bases. Germline-derived CDR1 and CDR2 are LNHDA and SQIVND (reference sequence). CDR3 size: 13 residues. With V trimmed by 0 bases and J by 7 bases, 2 bases remained unmatched. The CDR3 sequence is CASSIERGLEAFF. For the CDR3, the DNA is TGTGCCAGTAGTATAGAGAGGGGGCTTGAAGCTTTCTTT.

This chain connects TRBV19 to TRBJ1-1, with 7 bases aligning to TRBD1. Germline V lookup: CDR1 LNHDA, CDR2 SQIVND (reference sequence). V was pared by 1 base and J by 1 base, with 3 bases of the junction left unmatched. The CDR3 spans 15 residues. CDR3 in amino acids: CASSIARTGNTEAFF. The CDR3 DNA sequence: TGTGCCAGTAGTATAGCCCGGACAGGGAACACTGAAGCTTTCTTT.

The rearrangement joins TRBV5-1 to TRBJ1-2, with a possible D match to TRBD1 (5 bases). With 4 bases removed from V and 2 bases from J, the gap between germline ends came to 12 bases. Germline V gives CDR1 SGHRS, CDR2 YFSETQ. The CDR3 totals 14 residues. Here the CDR3 DNA reads TGCGCCAGCAGCCGAGGACGGGACAACTATGGCTACACCTTC. Translation gives CASSRGRDNYGYTF.

The chain is built from TRBV9 and TRBJ1-3, with TRBD1 as a possible D gene (6 bases). V lost 2 bases to trimming and J lost 0 bases, with 9 bases between them. CDR3 length equals 15 residues. Germline lookup yields CDR1 SGDLS and CDR2 YYNGEE. In DNA, the CDR3 is TGTGCCAGCAGCGTGACGGACAGCTCTGGAAACACCATATATTTT. Its translation: CASSVTDSSGNTIYF.

This chain connects TRBV7-8 to TRBJ1-2; no clear D. CDR1 is SGHVS, CDR2 FQNEAQ, per germline. V lost 6 bases to trimming and J lost 4 bases, with 18 bases between them. The CDR3 contains 15 residues. In DNA form, the CDR3 reads TGTGCCAGCAGTTCTCATTATGTGGGTTCCTATGGCTACACCTTC. This sequence encodes CASSSHYVGSYGYTF.

The V and J genes are TRBV19 and TRBJ2-7, with 9 bases lining up with TRBD1. The germline V gene encodes CDR1 LNHDA and CDR2 SQIVND (reference sequence). The CDR3 is 16 residues long. The V and J ends lost 3 bases and 2 bases, in that order; junction bases with no gene match: 8. CDR3 bases: TGTGCCAGTAGTATCGCTGGGGGACAGGGTGCCTACGAGCAGTACTTC. Its protein product is CASSIAGGQGAYEQYF.

This clone was detected only once. The V and J genes are TRBV2 and TRBJ2-7; no clear D. CDR1 is SNHLY, CDR2 FYNNEI, per germline. This CDR3 spans 14 amino acids. Trimming took 7 bases from V and 0 from J, leaving 13 bases between them. This CDR3 is CASTLRVPSYEQYF. DNA for the CDR3: TGTGCCAGCACCCTTCGGGTCCCCTCCTACGAGCAGTACTTC.

The chain has TRBV25-1 and TRBJ2-5, with D maybe TRBD1 (6 bases). The CDR3 covers 13 residues. Trimming removed 6 bases at V and 5 bases at J, with 13 bases between. Germline V CDR1 and CDR2: MGHDK, SYGVNS. The CDR3, as DNA: TGTGCCAGCAGGTCTGGGGGCGGTGAGACCCAGTACTTC. Amino acids: CASRSGGGETQYF.

This sequence joins TRBV7-9 and TRBJ2-7, with 8 bases matching TRBD2. The germline gives CDR1 SEHNR, CDR2 FQNEAQ (reference sequence). Trimming at V came to 1 base and at J to 3 bases, leaving 5 bases not matched to a gene. The length of the CDR3 is 15 residues. The CDR3 spells CASSLGGSGDYEQYF. Here the CDR3 DNA reads TGTGCCAGCAGCTTAGGTGGTAGCGGGGACTACGAGCAGTACTTC.

This chain uses TRBV11-1 with TRBJ2-2, with TRBD1 matching over 8 bases. V lost 2 bases and J lost 5; bases outside the gene matches: 1. The CDR3 has 14 amino acids. Germline V gene lookup returns CDR1 SGHAT and CDR2 FQDESV (reference sequence). CDR3 DNA: TGTGCCAGCAGCTTACAGGGGGCGACCGGGGAGCTGTTTTTT. Encoded protein: CASSLQGATGELFF.

The chain has TRBV9 and TRBJ1-1; the D gene is possibly TRBD1 (6 bases). The CDR3 has 17 residues. Per germline, CDR1 SGDLS and CDR2 YYNGEE. Deletions cut 1 base from V and 0 bases from J, with 16 bases between. CDR3 bases: TGTGCCAGCAGCGTATCTCCGTCGGGGGCAGTGAACACTGAAGCTTTCTTT. Encoded protein: CASSVSPSGAVNTEAFF.

This clone was seen only a few times. At one end the junction does not follow the germline gene, possibly because of a read error. The V and J genes are TRBV7-7 and TRBJ2-1, with 11 bases lining up with TRBD1. Germline lookup yields CDR1 SSHAT and CDR2 FNYEAQ (reference sequence). CDR3 length: 15 residues. CDR3 region: CASSPGQGANNEQFF. CDR3 DNA: TGTGCTAGCAGTCCAGGACAGGGGGCAAACAATGAGCAGTTCTTC.

The V and J genes are TRBV21-1 and TRBJ2-7; the table's D call, TRBD1, was not checked against the DNA. TRBV21-1 is designated a pseudogene. The CDR3 sequence is 17 residues long. The CDR3 DNA sequence: TGTGCCAGCAGCAAAGCTCGGTCTAACAGGGAGCGCGGGGAGCAGTACTTC. Translated, it gives CASSKARSNRERGEQYF.

The chain couples TRBV18 to TRBJ2-7; no clear D gene. This CDR3 has 16 amino acids. V shed 4 bases and J shed 2 bases, with 18 bases lying between them. The V gene's germline CDR1 is KGHSH and CDR2 LQKENI. The CDR3 is CASSLELLRPTYEQYF. The CDR3 coding sequence is TGTGCCAGCTCACTGGAGCTACTTCGGCCTACCTACGAGCAGTACTTC.

This clone has a handful of counts. The V gene is TRBV10-3, the J gene TRBJ1-3, with a weak D call TRBD1 (6 bases). The CDR3 has 13 residues. Trimming stripped 10 bases from V and 4 bases from J, with 14 bases between. From germline, CDR1 is ENHRY and CDR2 SYGVKD. CDR3 nucleotides: TGTGCCAGCCTGGGGACACCAGGAAACACCATATATTTT. It is translated as CASLGTPGNTIYF.

The rearrangement uses TRBV15 and TRBJ2-1; 9 bases align to TRBD2. Germline assignment: CDR1 LNHNV and CDR2 YYDKDF (reference sequence). The V gene end was trimmed by 0 bases and the J gene end by 0 bases; junction bases not matched to a gene: 9. The CDR3 has 19 residues. The CDR3 here is CATSREFFASGASYNEQFF. The CDR3 DNA sequence: TGTGCCACCAGCAGAGAATTCTTCGCTAGCGGGGCCTCCTACAATGAGCAGTTCTTC.

This chain links TRBV4-1 with TRBJ2-7; 14 bases are a match to TRBD2. The CDR3 covers 17 residues. The germline V gene has CDR1 MGHRA and CDR2 YSYEKL. With V trimmed by 4 bases and J by 0 bases, 5 bases remained unmatched. DNA of the CDR3: TGCGCCAGCAGCCGAGGACTAGCGGGGGGCGACTCCTACGAGCAGTACTTC. It specifies CASSRGLAGGDSYEQYF.

This clone has more than one count but fewer than ten. The chain links TRBV7-9 to TRBJ2-3; 7 bases fit TRBD2. With 5 bases clipped from V and 4 bases from J, the junction kept 12 bases outside the gene matches. Looked up from germline, CDR1 is SEHNR and CDR2 is FQNEAQ (reference sequence). CDR3 length: 16 amino acids. For the CDR3, the DNA is TGTGCCAGCAGCAACGGTGTAAGCGGGGTGTCAGATACGCAGTATTTT. Translation: CASSNGVSGVSDTQYF. The complete variable domain, with remaining parts taken from reference TRBV7-9 and TRBJ2-3, reads DTGVSQNPRHKITKRGQNVTFRCDPISEHNRLYWYRQTLGQGPEFLTYFQNEAQLEKSRLLSDRFSAERPKGSFSTLEIQRTEQGDSAMYLCASSNGVSGVSDTQYFGPGTRLTVL.